The 25 T cell receptor beta chains presented below share a single source sample, sequenced in a study of tumor-infiltrating lymphocytes in primary liver carcinoma. DNA and RNA were both co-extracted from around 20-30 mg of bulk tissue that had not been sorted. Starting material of approximately 500 ng total RNA yielded TCR beta cDNA via a constant-region primer. Amplification in three nested multiplex PCR rounds with slightly modified ARM-PCR gave rise to TCR beta libraries. Running around 9 cycles apiece, the first two PCR rounds relied on TRBV1-TRBV30 forward primers together with a C-beta reverse primer. TCRdb used MiXCR to reprocess the multiplex PCR reads, holding one entry per CDR3 protein. This sample carries 75,000 to 90,000 distinct CDR3 sequences, approximately 70% of them seen once, and the ten largest clones take 15% to 20%. Input material: liver tumor tissue from sampling region 1. This sample's subset: tumor region T1, superior pole. The receptors stem from a middle-aged man with primary liver carcinoma and hepatitis B virus infection.

As regards this clonotype: Mismatch with germline at one junction end may stem from a read error. The chain recombines TRBV25-1 with TRBJ2-1, with no clear D. This CDR3 region has 11 residues. Germline lookup yields CDR1 MGHDK and CDR2 SYGVNS. The CDR3 spells CASSVGYWQFF. The CDR3 DNA follows: TGTGCCAGTAGTGTAGGGTATTGGCAGTTCTTC.

About this clonotype itself: One junction end disagrees with the germline gene, perhaps due to a read error. The J gene is TRBJ2-1, the V gene TRBV2; weak D call: TRBD2 (5 bases). Germline values: CDR1 SNHLY, CDR2 FYNNEI. The CDR3 consists of 11 residues. The CDR3, as DNA: TGTGCCGGCAGTCGGGGATCTGAGCAGTTCTTC. Amino acids: CAGSRGSEQFF.

The chain has TRBV29-1 and TRBJ2-5, with 7 bases lining up with TRBD2. This CDR3 contains 13 residues. V lost 8 bases and J lost 14; bases outside the gene matches: 20. Germline-derived CDR1 and CDR2 are SQVTM and ANQGSEA. In nucleotides, the CDR3 is TGCAGCATTGGAGGGAGGGCCGCTGAGATCCACTACTTC. Translated, it gives CSIGGRAAEIHYF. The full variable domain, completed using reference TRBV29-1 and TRBJ2-5, is SAVISQKPSRDICQRGTSLTIQCQVDSQVTMMFWYRQQPGQSLTLIATANQGSEATYESGFVIDKFPISRPNLTFSTLTVSNMSPEDSSIYLCSIGGRAAEIHYFGPGTRLLVL.

This clonotype has only one observation. It is likely a read error, because the conserved phenylalanine at the end of the CDR3 is missing. The chain has TRBV12-3 or TRBV12-4 and TRBJ2-5, with TRBD1 matching 9 bases. The CDR3 has 16 residues. In DNA form, the CDR3 reads TGTGACAGCAGTTCCCGGGACAGGGAATCCCAAGAGACCCAGTACCTC. Protein sequence: CDSSSRDRESQETQYL.

This chain uses TRBV18 with TRBJ2-5, with TRBD2 identical over 7 bases. Germline CDR1 reads KGHSH; CDR2 reads LQKENI. The trim removed 11 bases at V and 1 base at J, leaving 10 bases unmatched. This CDR3 has 14 residues. The DNA of the CDR3 is TGTGCCGCGTCCGCGGGGAGGGTCCAAGAGACCCAGTACTTC. Its protein product is CAASAGRVQETQYF.

As regards this clonotype: At one end the junction does not follow the germline gene, possibly because of a read error. This rearrangement joins TRBV6-6 to TRBJ2-1, with D maybe TRBD1 (6 bases). The CDR3 runs to 16 residues. CDR1 MNHNY and CDR2 SVGAGI come from the germline V gene (reference sequence). The CDR3 protein is CAGSLLRGTEDNEQFF. CDR3 in DNA: TGTGCCGGCAGTTTACTTAGGGGGACCGAGGACAATGAGCAATTCTTC.

On this clonotype: This clone may be a read error of a much larger clone one base away. The J gene is TRBJ2-3, the V gene TRBV7-9, with D uncertain. Trimming removed 5 bases from V and 2 bases from J, with 20 bases in between. Germline V gene lookup returns CDR1 SEHNR and CDR2 FQNEAQ (reference sequence). The CDR3 has 17 amino acids. The CDR3 protein is CASSPPVAVIHTDTQYF. The CDR3 DNA is TGTGCCAGCAGCCCTCCAGTTGCCGTAATCCACACAGATACGCAGTATTTT.

A word on this clonotype: Relative to the germline gene, one junction end is altered; a read error may explain this. V gene TRBV28 combines with J gene TRBJ2-7; maybe TRBD1 (5 bases). This CDR3 spans 12 amino acids. The germline V gene has CDR1 MDHEN and CDR2 SYDVKM. As DNA, the CDR3 is TGTGCCGGCAGTCTTCAGGGATACGAGCAGTACTTC. This sequence encodes CAGSLQGYEQYF.

The CDR3 DNA is TGTGCCATCAGTGGAATGACCACTAGCGACCCGAACACCGGGGAGCTGTTTTTT. This gives the protein CAISGMTTSDPNTGELFF. The chain couples TRBV10-3 to TRBJ2-2; 7 nucleotides line up with TRBD2. The CDR3 extends over 18 amino acids. CDR1 is ENHRY and CDR2 is SYGVKD in the germline V gene. The ends lost 4 bases at V and 0 bases at J; junction bases unmatched: 11.

This clonotype turned up a few times. V gene TRBV7-3 combines with J gene TRBJ2-7, with D unclear. Germline lookup yields CDR1 SGHTA and CDR2 FQGTGA. This CDR3 has 13 residues. The V and J ends lost 1 base and 6 bases respectively, with 10 bases between them. The CDR3 protein is CASSLSLTGEQYF. CDR3 DNA sequence: TGTGCCAGCAGCTTAAGCCTAACTGGCGAGCAGTACTTC.

Notes on this clonotype: The junction and the germline gene differ at one end; a read error may be behind it. This rearrangement joins TRBV6-1 to TRBJ1-3, with 7 bases lining up with TRBD1. CDR1 and CDR2 from the germline V gene are MNHNS and SASEGT. This CDR3 spans 17 amino acids. For the CDR3, the DNA is TGTGCCAGAAGTGAAGTGGGACAGAACCACTCTGGAAACACCATATATTTT. It codes for CARSEVGQNHSGNTIYF.

A remark on this clonotype: The junction departs from germline at one end; a sequencing error may be responsible. The chain uses TRBV7-9 and TRBJ2-3; a weak D match, TRBD2 (6 bases). This CDR3 comprises 15 residues. Germline CDR1 is SEHNR and CDR2 is FQNEAQ (reference sequence). The CDR3 protein is CASSWRDGHTGTLYF. CDR3 in DNA: TGTGCCAGCAGCTGGAGGGACGGACACACAGGTACGCTGTATTTT.

With respect to this clonotype: Germline is not matched at one junction end, which may reflect a read error. The gene calls are TRBV7-9 and TRBJ2-3, with 8 bases lining up with TRBD2. This CDR3 comprises 14 residues. CDR1 and CDR2 (germline): SEHNR, FQNEAQ (reference sequence). The chain's CDR3 is CVSSLGLAQDTQYF. Written as DNA, the CDR3 is TGTGTCAGCAGCCTCGGACTAGCTCAAGATACGCAGTATTTT.

This clonotype was recorded only once. One end of the junction is discordant with germline, which a read error may explain. The chain links TRBV6-4 to TRBJ2-1, with a possible D match to TRBD1 (5 bases). This CDR3 has 13 residues. Per the germline V gene, CDR1 is MRHNA and CDR2 is SNTAGT. The CDR3 reads CASSDLDNNEQLF. The CDR3 nucleotides are TGTGCCAGCAGTGACTTGGACAATAATGAGCAGTTGTTC.

Comments on this clonotype: An end of the junction differs from the germline gene, which may be a read error. The chain recombines TRBV6-1 with TRBJ2-3; 9 positions match TRBD2. This CDR3 is 18 amino acids long. CDR1 and CDR2 from the germline V gene are MNHNS and SASEGT. The CDR3 reads CASNEPTSGQYGTDTQYF. The CDR3 DNA sequence: TGTGCCAGCAATGAACCAACTAGCGGGCAGTATGGCACAGATACGCAATATTTT.

In this sample, this clonotype turned up once. The junction departs from germline at one end; a sequencing error may be responsible. The chain joins TRBV4-1 to TRBJ2-6; 9 nucleotides line up with TRBD2. The CDR3 extends over 16 amino acids. Germline CDR1 is MGHRA and CDR2 is YSYEKL. The CDR3 loop is CATSQTSGSGANILTF. The CDR3 DNA is TGCGCCACCAGCCAGACTAGCGGCTCTGGGGCCAACATCCTGACTTTC.

This clonotype was recorded many times. V is TRBV6-1 and J is TRBJ1-2; D is unclear. Trimming removed 7 bases at V and 0 bases at J, with 15 bases between. Germline V gene data show CDR1 as MNHNS and CDR2 as SASEGT. This CDR3 comprises 15 residues. CDR3 in DNA: TGTGCCAGCATGTTCAGACCTACCTCTAACTATGGCTACACCTTC. As protein: CASMFRPTSNYGYTF.

The table lists this clonotype with a count of one. At one end the junction does not follow the germline gene, possibly because of a read error. The V call is TRBV4-1, the J call TRBJ2-7; D tentatively fits TRBD1 or TRBD2 (5 bases each). The CDR3 has 15 residues. Germline loops: CDR1 MGHRA, CDR2 YSYEKL. CDR3 sequence (DNA): TGCGCCAGCAGCCTCCCGGACAAGGAGGAGTACAAGCAGTATTTC. Translating it yields CASSLPDKEEYKQYF.

The V call is TRBV2, the J call TRBJ1-2; tentative D call: TRBD1 (5 bases). The germline V gene encodes CDR1 SNHLY and CDR2 FYNNEI. The CDR3 consists of 16 residues. V lost 5 bases and J 2 bases, leaving 18 bases between the germline ends. CDR3 bases: TGTGCCAGCAGTAGAGACTCGGGGACGGCAAACTATGGCTACACCTTC. This sequence encodes CASSRDSGTANYGYTF.

A remark on this clonotype: This CDR3 is missing its conserved last phenylalanine or tryptophan, likely due to a read error. This sequence joins TRBV10-3 and TRBJ2-7, with D uncertain. Germline V lookup: CDR1 ENHRY, CDR2 SYGVKD. Trimming took 0 bases from V and 2 from J, leaving 11 bases between them. CDR3 size: 15 residues. In DNA form, the CDR3 reads TGTGCCATCAGTGAGTCACAAAGTGGGGCCTACGAGCAGTACCTC. Amino acids: CAISESQSGAYEQYL.

For this clonotype: A much bigger clone sits one base away, suggesting this may be a read error. The V and J genes are TRBV27 and TRBJ1-6, with 8 nucleotides matching TRBD1. The CDR3 loop spans 14 amino acids. Germline assignment: CDR1 MNHEY and CDR2 SMNVEV (reference sequence). This chain's CDR3 is CVSSSRDRTSPLHF. CDR3 nucleotides: TGTGTCAGCAGTAGCCGGGACAGGACTTCACCCCTCCACTTT.

A word on this clonotype: The germline gene is not matched at one end of the junction; a read error may be the cause. This chain connects TRBV6-1 to TRBJ2-7; 7 positions agree with TRBD1. Germline CDR1 and CDR2: MNHNS and SASEGT. The length of the CDR3 is 15 residues. CDR3 in DNA: TGTACCAGCTGTGAAGCCCCGGGACAGAGCTACGAGCAGTACTTC. Translating gives CTSCEAPGQSYEQYF.

The J gene is TRBJ2-7, the V gene TRBV24-1; possible D gene TRBD1, 6 bases. The CDR3 length is 13 residues. V shed 10 bases and J shed 6 bases, with 18 bases lying between them. Germline values: CDR1 KGHDR, CDR2 SFDVKD. The CDR3 DNA reads as TGTGCCACTAGTAACAGTGGACAGTTCGAGCAGTACTTC. Translating it yields CATSNSGQFEQYF.

As to this clonotype: This may stem from a read error, because a much larger clone lies one nucleotide away. This rearrangement joins TRBV30 to TRBJ1-6; D remains unclear. This CDR3 region has 13 residues. Germline values: CDR1 GTSNPN, CDR2 SVGIG (reference sequence). CDR3 sequence reads: CAWSPSEASPLRF. In DNA form, the CDR3 reads TGTGCCTGGAGCCCCTCAGAGGCATCACCCCTCCGCTTT.

On this clonotype: This may arise from a read error, as a much more abundant clone is one base away. The V call is TRBV7-9, the J call TRBJ2-3, with D possibly being TRBD1 (6 bases). The CDR3 loop spans 13 amino acids. The germline V gene has CDR1 SEHNR and CDR2 FQNEAQ (reference sequence). CDR3 sequence reads: CASSSSGADTRYF. CDR3 nucleotides: TGTGCCAGCAGCTCCTCAGGGGCAGATACGCGGTATTTT.